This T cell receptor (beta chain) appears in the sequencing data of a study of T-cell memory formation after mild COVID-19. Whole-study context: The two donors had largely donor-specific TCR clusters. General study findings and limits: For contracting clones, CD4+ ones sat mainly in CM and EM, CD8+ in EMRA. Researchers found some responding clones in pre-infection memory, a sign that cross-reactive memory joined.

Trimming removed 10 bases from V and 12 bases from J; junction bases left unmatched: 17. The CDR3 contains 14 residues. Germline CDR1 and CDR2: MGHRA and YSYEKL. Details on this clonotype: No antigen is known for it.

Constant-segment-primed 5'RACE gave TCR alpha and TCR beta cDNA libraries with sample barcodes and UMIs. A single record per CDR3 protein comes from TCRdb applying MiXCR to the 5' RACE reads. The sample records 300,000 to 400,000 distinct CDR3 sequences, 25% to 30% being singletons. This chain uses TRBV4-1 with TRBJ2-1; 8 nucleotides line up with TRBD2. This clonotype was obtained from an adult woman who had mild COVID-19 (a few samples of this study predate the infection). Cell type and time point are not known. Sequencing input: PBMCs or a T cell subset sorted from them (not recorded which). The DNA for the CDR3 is TGCGCCACAAGCCTTAGCGGGGTAGGTGAGAGGCAGTTCTTC. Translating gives CATSLSGVGERQFF.